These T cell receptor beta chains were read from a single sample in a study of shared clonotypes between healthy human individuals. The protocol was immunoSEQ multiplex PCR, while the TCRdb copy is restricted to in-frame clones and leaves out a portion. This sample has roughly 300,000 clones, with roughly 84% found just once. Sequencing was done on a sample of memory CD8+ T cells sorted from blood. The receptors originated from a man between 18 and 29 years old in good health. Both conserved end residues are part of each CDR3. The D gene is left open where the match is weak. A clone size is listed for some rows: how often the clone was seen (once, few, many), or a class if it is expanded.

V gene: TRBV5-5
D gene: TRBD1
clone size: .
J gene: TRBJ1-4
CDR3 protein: CASSLEDRGDGKEKLFF
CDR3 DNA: TGTGCCAGCAGCTTGGAAGACAGGGGCGATGGGAAGGAAAAACTGTTTTTT

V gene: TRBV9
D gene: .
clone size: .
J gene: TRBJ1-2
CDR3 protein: CASSVGVLANYGYTF
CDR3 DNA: TGTGCCAGCAGCGTAGGGGTTTTAGCTAACTATGGCTACACCTTC

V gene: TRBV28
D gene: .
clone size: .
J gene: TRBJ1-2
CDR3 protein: CASSWDTF
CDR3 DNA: TGTGCCAGCAGTTGGGACACCTTC

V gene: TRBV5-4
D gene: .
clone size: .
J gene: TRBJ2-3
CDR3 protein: CASSQQPDTQYF
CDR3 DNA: TGTGCCAGCAGCCAACAGCCAGATACGCAGTATTTT

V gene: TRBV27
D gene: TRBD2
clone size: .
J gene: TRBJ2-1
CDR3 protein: CASSLAGGTYNEQFF
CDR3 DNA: TGTGCCAGCAGTTTAGCGGGAGGTACCTACAATGAGCAGTTCTTC

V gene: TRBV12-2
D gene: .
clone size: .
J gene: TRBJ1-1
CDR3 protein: CASRLAVRRAGPTEAFF
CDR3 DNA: TGTGCAAGTCGCTTAGCGGTGCGCAGGGCAGGGCCCACTGAAGCTTTCTTT

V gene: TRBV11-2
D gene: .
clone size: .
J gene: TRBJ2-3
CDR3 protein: CASSLLASTYTDTQYF
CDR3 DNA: TGTGCCAGCAGCTTATTAGCCTCAACTTACACAGATACGCAGTATTTT

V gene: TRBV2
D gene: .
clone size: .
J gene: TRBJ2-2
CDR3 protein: CASRRAAGELFF
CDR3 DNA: TGTGCCAGCCGACGGGCCGCCGGGGAGCTGTTTTTT

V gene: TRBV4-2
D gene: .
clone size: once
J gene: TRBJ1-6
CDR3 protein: CASSQFWRGGSSPLHF
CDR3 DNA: TGTGCCAGCAGCCAATTTTGGAGGGGGGGGAGTTCACCCCTCCACTTT

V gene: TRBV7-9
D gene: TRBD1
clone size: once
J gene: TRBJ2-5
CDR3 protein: CASSPWTGTVPETQYF
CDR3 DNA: TGTGCCAGCAGCCCTTGGACAGGGACGGTTCCAGAGACCCAGTACTTC

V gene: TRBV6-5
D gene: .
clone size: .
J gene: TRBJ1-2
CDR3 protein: CASRQLNGYTF
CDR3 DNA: TGTGCCAGCAGACAATTGAACGGCTACACCTTC

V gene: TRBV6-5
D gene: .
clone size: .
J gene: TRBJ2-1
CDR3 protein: CASSHGAPGEQFF
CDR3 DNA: TGTGCCAGCAGTCATGGAGCCCCAGGGGAGCAGTTCTTC

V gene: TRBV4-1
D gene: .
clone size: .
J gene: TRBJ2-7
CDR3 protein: CASSTRDGYEQYF
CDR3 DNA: TGCGCCAGCAGCACCCGGGACGGCTACGAGCAGTACTTC

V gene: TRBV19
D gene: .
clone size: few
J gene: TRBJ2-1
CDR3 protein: CASSAGQPYNEQFF
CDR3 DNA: TGTGCCAGTAGCGCGGGACAGCCCTACAATGAGCAGTTCTTC

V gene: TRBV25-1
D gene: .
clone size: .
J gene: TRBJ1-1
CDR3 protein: CASSEFVWAWGTEAFF
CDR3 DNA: TGTGCCAGCAGTGAATTTGTGTGGGCGTGGGGCACTGAAGCTTTCTTT

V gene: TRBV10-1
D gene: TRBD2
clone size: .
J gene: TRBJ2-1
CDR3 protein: CASSSSSGSSYYNEQFF
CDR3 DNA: TGCGCCAGCTCAAGTTCTAGCGGGAGTTCTTACTACAATGAGCAGTTCTTC

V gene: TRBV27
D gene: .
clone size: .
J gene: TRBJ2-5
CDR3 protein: CASSPDGQETQYF
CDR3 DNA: TGTGCCAGCAGTCCCGATGGTCAAGAGACCCAGTACTTC

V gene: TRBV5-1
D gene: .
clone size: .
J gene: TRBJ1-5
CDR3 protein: CASSLDTNQPQHF
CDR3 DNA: TGCGCCAGCAGCTTGGATACGAATCAGCCCCAGCATTTT

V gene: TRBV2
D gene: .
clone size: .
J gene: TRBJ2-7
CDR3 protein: CASSLSYEQYF
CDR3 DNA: TGTGCCAGCAGTCTTTCCTACGAGCAGTACTTC

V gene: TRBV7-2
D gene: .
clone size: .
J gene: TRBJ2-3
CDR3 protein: CASSSSGVSTDTQYF
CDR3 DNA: TGTGCCAGCAGCTCCAGCGGAGTTAGCACAGATACGCAGTATTTT

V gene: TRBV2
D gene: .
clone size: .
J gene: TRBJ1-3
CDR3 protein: CASSEGGSGNTIYF
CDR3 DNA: TGTGCCAGCAGTGAGGGGGGAAGTGGAAACACCATATATTTT

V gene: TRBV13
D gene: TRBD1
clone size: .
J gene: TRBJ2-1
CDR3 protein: CASSWGTGRNEQFF
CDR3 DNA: TGTGCCAGCAGCTGGGGGACAGGGCGCAATGAGCAGTTCTTC

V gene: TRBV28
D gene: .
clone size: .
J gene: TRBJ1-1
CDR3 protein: CASRLTVNTEAFF
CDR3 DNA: TGTGCCAGCAGGCTAACAGTGAACACTGAAGCTTTCTTT

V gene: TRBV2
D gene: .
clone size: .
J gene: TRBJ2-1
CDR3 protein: CASSEVSAQSSYNEQFF
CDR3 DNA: TGTGCCAGCAGTGAAGTATCGGCGCAAAGCTCCTACAATGAGCAGTTCTTC

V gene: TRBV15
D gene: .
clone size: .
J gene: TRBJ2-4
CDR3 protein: CATSIGVAGDNTIQYF
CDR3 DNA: TGTGCCACCAGCATAGGGGTAGCAGGGGACAACACCATTCAGTACTTC

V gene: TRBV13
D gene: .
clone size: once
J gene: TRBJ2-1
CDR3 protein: CASSGGSGNNEQFF
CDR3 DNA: TGTGCCAGCAGCGGCGGGTCGGGAAACAATGAGCAGTTCTTC

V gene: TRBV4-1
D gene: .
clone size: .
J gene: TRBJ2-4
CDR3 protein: CASSQETGTGRFQYF
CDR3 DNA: TGCGCCAGCAGCCAAGAAACGGGTACAGGGCGCTTTCAGTACTTC

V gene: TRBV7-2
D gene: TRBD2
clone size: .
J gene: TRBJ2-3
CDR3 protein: CASSLDLAGPTDTQYF
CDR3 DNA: TGTGCCAGCAGCTTAGACCTAGCGGGACCCACAGATACGCAGTATTTT

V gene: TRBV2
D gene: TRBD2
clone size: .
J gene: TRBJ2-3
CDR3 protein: CASSVGLAGTYPTDTQYF
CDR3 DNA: TGTGCCAGCAGTGTAGGACTAGCGGGTACTTATCCCACAGATACGCAGTATTTT

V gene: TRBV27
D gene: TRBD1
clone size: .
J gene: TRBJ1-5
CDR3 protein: CASSLTGGLQSYQPQHF
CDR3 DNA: TGTGCCAGCAGTTTGACAGGGGGCTTACAATCCTATCAGCCCCAGCATTTT

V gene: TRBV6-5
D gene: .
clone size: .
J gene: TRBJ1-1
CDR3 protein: CASSDGGTEAFF
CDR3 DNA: TGTGCCAGCAGTGACGGGGGTACTGAAGCTTTCTTT

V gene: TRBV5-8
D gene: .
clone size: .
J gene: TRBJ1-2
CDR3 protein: CASSPGGYTNYGYTF
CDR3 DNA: TGTGCCAGCAGTCCCGGGGGTTATACTAACTATGGCTACACCTTC

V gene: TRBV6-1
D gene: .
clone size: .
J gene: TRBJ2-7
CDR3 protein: CASSEGMSSVDYEQYF
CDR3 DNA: TGTGCCAGCAGTGAAGGAATGTCTAGCGTAGACTACGAGCAGTACTTC

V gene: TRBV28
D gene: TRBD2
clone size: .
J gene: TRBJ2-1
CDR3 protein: CASSTRTSGEPYNEQFF
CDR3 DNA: TGTGCCAGCAGCACCCGGACTAGCGGGGAGCCTTACAATGAGCAGTTCTTC

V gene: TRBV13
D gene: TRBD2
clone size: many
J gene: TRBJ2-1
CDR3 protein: CASSPPGTTHNEQFF
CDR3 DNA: TGTGCCAGCAGCCCCCCCGGGACTACCCACAATGAGCAGTTCTTC

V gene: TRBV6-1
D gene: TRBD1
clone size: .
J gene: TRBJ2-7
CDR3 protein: CASRDQGDEQYF
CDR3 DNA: TGTGCCAGCCGGGACCAGGGGGACGAGCAGTACTTC

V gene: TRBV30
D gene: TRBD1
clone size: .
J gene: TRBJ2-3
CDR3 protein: CAWSTIGQGAMSLTDTQYF
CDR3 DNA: TGTGCCTGGAGTACGATCGGACAGGGGGCCATGAGCCTCACAGATACGCAGTATTTT

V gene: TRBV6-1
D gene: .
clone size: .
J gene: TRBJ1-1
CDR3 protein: CATSGRGTEAFF
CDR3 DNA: TGTGCCACCTCAGGCAGGGGCACTGAAGCTTTCTTT

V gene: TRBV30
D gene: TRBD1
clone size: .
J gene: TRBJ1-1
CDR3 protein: CAWSVTQGAQMNTEAFF
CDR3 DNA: TGTGCCTGGAGTGTAACCCAGGGGGCACAGATGAACACTGAAGCTTTCTTT

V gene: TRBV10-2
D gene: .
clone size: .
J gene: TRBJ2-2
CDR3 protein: CASSETGFANTGELFF
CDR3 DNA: TGCGCCAGCAGTGAGACCGGTTTTGCGAACACCGGGGAGCTGTTTTTT

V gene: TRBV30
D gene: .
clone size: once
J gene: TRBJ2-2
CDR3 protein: CAWSVNGELFF
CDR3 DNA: TGTGCCTGGAGTGTAAACGGGGAGCTGTTTTTT